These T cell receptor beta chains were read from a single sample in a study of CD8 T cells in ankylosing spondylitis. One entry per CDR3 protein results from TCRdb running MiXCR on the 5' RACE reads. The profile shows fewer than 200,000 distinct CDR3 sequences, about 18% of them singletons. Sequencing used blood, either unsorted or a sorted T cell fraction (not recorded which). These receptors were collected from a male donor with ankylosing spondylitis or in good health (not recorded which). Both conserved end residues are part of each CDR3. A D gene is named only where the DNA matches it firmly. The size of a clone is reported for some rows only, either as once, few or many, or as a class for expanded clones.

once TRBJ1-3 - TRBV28 TGTGCCAGCAGTGCCCCCCCCCGATTCTCTGGAAACACCATATATTTT CASSAPPRFSGNTIYF
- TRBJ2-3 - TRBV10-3 TGTGCCATCAGTGAGCCGGGAGCAGCAGATACGCAGTATTTT CAISEPGAADTQYF
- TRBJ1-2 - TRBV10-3 TGTGCCATCAGTGAGTCGAGCAAATACCCGGACGGGAACTATGGCTACACCTTC CAISESSKYPDGNYGYTF
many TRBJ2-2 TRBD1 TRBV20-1 TGCAGTGCTAGAGGGCAGGGGGTAATAACCGGGGAGCTGTTTTTT CSARGQGVITGELFF
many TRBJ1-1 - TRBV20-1 TGCAGTGCTAGAGGCGTGACAGTGAACACTGAAGCTTTCTTT CSARGVTVNTEAFF
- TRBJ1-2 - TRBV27 TGTGCCAGCAGCCCCACCCGGTCCTATGGCTACACCTTC CASSPTRSYGYTF
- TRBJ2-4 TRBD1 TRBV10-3 TGTGCCATCAGTGATGGGGACAGGGCAGGAAACATTCAGTACTTC CAISDGDRAGNIQYF
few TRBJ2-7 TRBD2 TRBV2 TGTGCCAGCAAAGGGGGGGGAGGACTAGCGGGATCGTACGAGCAGTACTTC CASKGGGGLAGSYEQYF
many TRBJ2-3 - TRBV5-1 TGCGCCAGCAGCTTTGAAAAGGACACAGATACGCAGTATTTT CASSFEKDTDTQYF
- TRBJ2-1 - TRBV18 TGTGCCAGCTCACCACAGACGGCTCGCAATGAGCAGTTCTTC CASSPQTARNEQFF
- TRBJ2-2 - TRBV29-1 TGCAGCGTTGCGCGCGGAACCGGGGAGCTGTTTTTT CSVARGTGELFF
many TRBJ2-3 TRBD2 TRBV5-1 TGCGCCAGCAGCTGGATCTCCGGGACTAGCGGGAGTATGAATACGCAGTATTTT CASSWISGTSGSMNTQYF
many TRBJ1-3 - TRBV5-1 TGCGCCAGCAGCATCGGGACGTACCGCTCTGGAAACACCATATATTTT CASSIGTYRSGNTIYF
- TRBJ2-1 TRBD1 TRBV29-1 TGCAGCGTTGAAGTTCTGACAGGGCCCTCTAATGAGCAGTTCTTC CSVEVLTGPSNEQFF
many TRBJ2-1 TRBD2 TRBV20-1 TGCAGTGTTCCAAACGAGACTAGCGGCAATGAGCAGTTCTTC CSVPNETSGNEQFF
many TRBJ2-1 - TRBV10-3 TGTGCCATCAGTGACGGGACCAGCTCCAATGAGCAGTTCTTC CAISDGTSSNEQFF
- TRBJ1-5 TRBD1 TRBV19 TGTGCCAGTAGTGCGGGGACAGGGGTCAATCAGCCCCAGCATTTT CASSAGTGVNQPQHF
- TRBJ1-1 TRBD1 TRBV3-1 TGTGCCAGCAGCCTAAAAACCGGGACAGGGCGATCTGAAGCTTTCTTT CASSLKTGTGRSEAFF
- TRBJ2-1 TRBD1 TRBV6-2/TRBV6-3 TGTGCCAGCAGGGGTAGGACAGGTTATTATGAGCAGTTCTTC CASRGRTGYYEQFF
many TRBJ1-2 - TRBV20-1 TGCAGTGCTAGAGATCAGGGGTCATCTTTATATGGCTACACCTTC CSARDQGSSLYGYTF
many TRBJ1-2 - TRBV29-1 TGCAGCGTTGAAGAGTCAACCGGAACCAGTGGCTACACCTTC CSVEESTGTSGYTF
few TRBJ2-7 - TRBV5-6 TGTGCCAGCAGCTTGGCCGGGGGTGAAGAGTACTTC CASSLAGGEEYF
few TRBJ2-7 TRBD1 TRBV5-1 TGCGCCAGCAGCTTCCTACAGGGGGCGGGAGACGAGCAGTACTTC CASSFLQGAGDEQYF
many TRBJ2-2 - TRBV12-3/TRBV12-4 TGTGCCAGCAGTCCCGAGGACAGAAACACCGGGGAGCTGTTTTTT CASSPEDRNTGELFF
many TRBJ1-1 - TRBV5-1 TGCGCCAGCAGCTCCTTAATGGGCACTGAAGCTTTCTTT CASSSLMGTEAFF
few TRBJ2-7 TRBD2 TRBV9 TGTGCCAGCAGCGGACCCGGACTAGCCTACGAGCAGTACTTC CASSGPGLAYEQYF
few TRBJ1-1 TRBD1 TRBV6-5 TGTGCCAGCAGTTACGGGACAGGGGGCAGGAACTCTGAAGCTTTCTTT CASSYGTGGRNSEAFF
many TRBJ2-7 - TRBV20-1 TGCAGTGCTAGCCCCGGGGACCCCGAGCAGTACTTC CSASPGDPEQYF
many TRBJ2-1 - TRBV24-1 TGTGCCACCAAGGGGGGGAAGAATGAGCAGTTCTTC CATKGGKNEQFF
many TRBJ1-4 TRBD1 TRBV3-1 TGTGCCAGCAGCCAAGGAGGGGGCGGTTATGAAAAACTGTTTTTT CASSQGGGGYEKLFF
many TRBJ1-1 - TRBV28 TGTGCCAGCAGTTTAATTAGGTTGAACACTGAAGCTTTCTTT CASSLIRLNTEAFF
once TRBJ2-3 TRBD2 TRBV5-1 TGCGCCAGCAGCTTAACGGGAGGAGGATCTGATACGCAGTATTTT CASSLTGGGSDTQYF
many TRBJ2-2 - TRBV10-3 TGTGCCATCAGTGAACCAGGAAGGAACACCGGGGAGCTGTTTTTT CAISEPGRNTGELFF
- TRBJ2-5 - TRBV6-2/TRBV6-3 TGTGCCAGCAGTTATAGGGAAGAGACCCAGTACTTC CASSYREETQYF
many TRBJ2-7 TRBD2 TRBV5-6 TGTGCCAGCAGGGCCGGGACTAGCGGCTCCTACGAGCAGTACTTC CASRAGTSGSYEQYF
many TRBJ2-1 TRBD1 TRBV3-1 TGTGCCAGCAGCCACGGACAGGGGGACGAGGTCTACAATGAGCAGTTCTTC CASSHGQGDEVYNEQFF
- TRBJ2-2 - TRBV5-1 TGCGCCAGCAGCTTGGTGCCGGGTACGAACACCGGGGAGCTGTTTTTT CASSLVPGTNTGELFF
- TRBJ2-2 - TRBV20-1 TGCAGTGCTAGAGTTGGGGGAGCGAGTGGAACCGGGGAGCTGTTTTTT CSARVGGASGTGELFF
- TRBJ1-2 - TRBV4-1 TGCGCCAGCAGCCCCACCGAGGGGGGCTATGGCTACACCTTC CASSPTEGGYGYTF
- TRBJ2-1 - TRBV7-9 TGTGTCAGCAGCCCCGTCTGGTTCTTC CVSSPVWFF
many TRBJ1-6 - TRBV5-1 TGCGCCAGCAGCTTGGTTATCAACAACCTATGGAGCTCCTATAATTCACCCCTCCACTTT CASSLVINNLWSSYNSPLHF
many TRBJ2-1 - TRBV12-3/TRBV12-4 TGTGCCAGCGCTCGAGGCAGATGGGTATCCTCCTACAATGAGCAGTTCTTC CASARGRWVSSYNEQFF
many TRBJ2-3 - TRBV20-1 TGCAGTGCTAGAGTTGAGAGGCTAGCTACGCAGTATTTT CSARVERLATQYF
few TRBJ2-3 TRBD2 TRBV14 TGTGCCAGCACCCTAGCGGGGACTACAGATACGCAGTATTTT CASTLAGTTDTQYF
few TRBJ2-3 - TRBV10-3 TGTGCCATCAGTGTTTCGCTTAGCACAGATACGCAGTATTTT CAISVSLSTDTQYF
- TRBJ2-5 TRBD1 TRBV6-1 TGTGCCAGCAGTCGGAACGGACAGGGGAAAGAGACCCAGTACTTC CASSRNGQGKETQYF
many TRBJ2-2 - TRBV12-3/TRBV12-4 TGTGCCAGCTCGTGGCGGGACGGCACCGGGGAGCTGTTTTTT CASSWRDGTGELFF
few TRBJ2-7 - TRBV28 TGTGCCAGCAGTTTTCAATATGAGCAGTACTTC CASSFQYEQYF
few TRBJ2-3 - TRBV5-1 TGCGCCAGCAGCTTCGGGGGAGCCACAGATACGCAGTATTTT CASSFGGATDTQYF
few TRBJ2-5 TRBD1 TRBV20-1 TGCAGTGCTAATTCCTGGGACAGGGGGCAAGAGACCCAGTACTTC CSANSWDRGQETQYF
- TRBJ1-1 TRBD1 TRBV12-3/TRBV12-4 TGTGCCAGCAGACACTACCGCCTAGTAGGGACAGGTGAAGCTTTCTTT CASRHYRLVGTGEAFF
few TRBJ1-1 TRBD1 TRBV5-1 TGCGCCAGCAGCCCGACAGGGTCGAACACTGAAGCTTTCTTT CASSPTGSNTEAFF
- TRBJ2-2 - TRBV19 TGTGCCAGTAGTATAGGAGGGACACTGAACACCGGGGAGCTGTTTTTT CASSIGGTLNTGELFF
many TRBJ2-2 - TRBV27 TGTGCCAGCAGTCTCTACCTCCCGGGAACGGGTTGGAACACCGGGGAGCTGTTTTTT CASSLYLPGTGWNTGELFF
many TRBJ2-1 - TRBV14 TGTGCCAGCAGCCAAGGTTTCTTTTCCTTGGGGAGCTCCTACAATGAGCAGTTCTTC CASSQGFFSLGSSYNEQFF
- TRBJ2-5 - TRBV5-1 TGCGCCAGCAGCTGGAGTTCAACCCAAGAGACCCAGTACTTC CASSWSSTQETQYF
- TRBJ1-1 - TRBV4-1 TGCGCCAGCAGCCAACCTCTGCGGAACACTGAAGCTTTCTTT CASSQPLRNTEAFF
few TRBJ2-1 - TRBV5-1 TGCGCCAGCAGCTTGAATAGCGGATACAATGAGCAGTTCTTC CASSLNSGYNEQFF
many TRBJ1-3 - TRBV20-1 TGCAGTGCTAGAGTTGGCGGATCTGGCTCTGGAAACACCATATATTTT CSARVGGSGSGNTIYF
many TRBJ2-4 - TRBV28 TGTGCCAGCAGCTCCATACGGGACATTCAGTACTTC CASSSIRDIQYF